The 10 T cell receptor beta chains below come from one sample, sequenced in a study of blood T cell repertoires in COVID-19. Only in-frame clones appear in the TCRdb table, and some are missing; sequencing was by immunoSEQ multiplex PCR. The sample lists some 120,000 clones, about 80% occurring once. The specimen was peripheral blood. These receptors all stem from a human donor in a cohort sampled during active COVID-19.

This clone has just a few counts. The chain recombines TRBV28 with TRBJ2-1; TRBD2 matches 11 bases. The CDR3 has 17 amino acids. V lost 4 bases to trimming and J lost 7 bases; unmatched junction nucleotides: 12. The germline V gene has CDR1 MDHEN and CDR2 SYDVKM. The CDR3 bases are TGTGCCAGCAGTTCAACATCTAGCGGGAGGTTGTGGAATGAGCAGTTCTTC. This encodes CASSSTSSGRLWNEQFF.

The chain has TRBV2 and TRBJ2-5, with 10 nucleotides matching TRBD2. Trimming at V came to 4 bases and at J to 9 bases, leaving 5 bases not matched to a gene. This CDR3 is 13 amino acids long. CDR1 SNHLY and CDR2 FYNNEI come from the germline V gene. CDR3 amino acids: CASSGSGGVAQYF. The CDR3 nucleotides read TGTGCCAGCAGTGGAAGCGGGGGGGTGGCCCAGTACTTC.

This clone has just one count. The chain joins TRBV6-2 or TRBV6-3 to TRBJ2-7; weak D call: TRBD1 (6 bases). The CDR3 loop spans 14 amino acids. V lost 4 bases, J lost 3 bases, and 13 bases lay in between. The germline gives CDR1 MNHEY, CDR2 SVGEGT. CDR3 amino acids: CASSLQGFGYEQYF. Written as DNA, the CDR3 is TGTGCCAGCAGTTTACAGGGTTTTGGCTACGAGCAGTACTTC.

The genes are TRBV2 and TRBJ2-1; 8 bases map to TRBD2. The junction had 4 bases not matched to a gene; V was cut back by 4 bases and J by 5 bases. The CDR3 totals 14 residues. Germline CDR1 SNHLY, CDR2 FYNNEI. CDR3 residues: CASSVTSGHNEQFF. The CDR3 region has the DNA TGTGCCAGCAGTGTAACTAGCGGTCACAATGAGCAGTTCTTC.

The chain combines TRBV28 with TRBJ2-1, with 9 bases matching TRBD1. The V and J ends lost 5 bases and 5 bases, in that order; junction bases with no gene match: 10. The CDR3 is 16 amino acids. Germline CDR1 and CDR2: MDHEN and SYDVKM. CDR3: CASSPFGTGSHNEQFF. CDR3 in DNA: TGTGCCAGCAGTCCCTTCGGGACAGGGAGCCACAATGAGCAGTTCTTC.

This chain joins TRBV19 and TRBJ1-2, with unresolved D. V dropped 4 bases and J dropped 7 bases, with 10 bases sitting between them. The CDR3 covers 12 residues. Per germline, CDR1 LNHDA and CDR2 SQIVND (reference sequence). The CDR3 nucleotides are TGTGCCAGTAGTAACGCGGGTGGTGGCTACACCTTC. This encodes CASSNAGGGYTF.

For the CDR3, the DNA is TGCGCCAGCAGCCAGGGGGGACAGGGAGCTAGGAAGACCCAGTACTTC. The encoded protein is CASSQGGQGARKTQYF. The chain carries TRBV4-3 and TRBJ2-5; 9 bases map to TRBD1. Trimming took 3 bases from V and 6 from J; bases not matched to a gene: 11. Germline CDR1 and CDR2: LGHNA and YSLEER. This CDR3 is 16 amino acids long.

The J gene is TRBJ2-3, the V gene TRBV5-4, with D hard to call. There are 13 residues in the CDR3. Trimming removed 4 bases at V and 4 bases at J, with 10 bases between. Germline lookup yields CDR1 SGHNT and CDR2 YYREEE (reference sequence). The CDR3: CASSPHISDTQYF. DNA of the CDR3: TGTGCCAGCAGCCCTCACATCTCAGATACGCAGTATTTT.

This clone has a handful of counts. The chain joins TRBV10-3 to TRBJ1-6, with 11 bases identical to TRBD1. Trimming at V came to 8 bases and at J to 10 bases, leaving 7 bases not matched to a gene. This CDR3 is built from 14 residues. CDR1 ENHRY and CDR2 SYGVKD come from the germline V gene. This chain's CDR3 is CAIATGTGGSPLHF. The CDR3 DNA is TGTGCCATCGCCACCGGGACAGGGGGGTCACCCCTCCACTTT.

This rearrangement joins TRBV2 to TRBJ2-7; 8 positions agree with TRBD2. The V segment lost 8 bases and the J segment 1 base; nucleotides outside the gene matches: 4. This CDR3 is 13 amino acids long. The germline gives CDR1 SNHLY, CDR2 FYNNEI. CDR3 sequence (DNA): TGTGCCAGCGGATTAGCGGGGTCCTACGAGCAGTACTTC. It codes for CASGLAGSYEQYF.